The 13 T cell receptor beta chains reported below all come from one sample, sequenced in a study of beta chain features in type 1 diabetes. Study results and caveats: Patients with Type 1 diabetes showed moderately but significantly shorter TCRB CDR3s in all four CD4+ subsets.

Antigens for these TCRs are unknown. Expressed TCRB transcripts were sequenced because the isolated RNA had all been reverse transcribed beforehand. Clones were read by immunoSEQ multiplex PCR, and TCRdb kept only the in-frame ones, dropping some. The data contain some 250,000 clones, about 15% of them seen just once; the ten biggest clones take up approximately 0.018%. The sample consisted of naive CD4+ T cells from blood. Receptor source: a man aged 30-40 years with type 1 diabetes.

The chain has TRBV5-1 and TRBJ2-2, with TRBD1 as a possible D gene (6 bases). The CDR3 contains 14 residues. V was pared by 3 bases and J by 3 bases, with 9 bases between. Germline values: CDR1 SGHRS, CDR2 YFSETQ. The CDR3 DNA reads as TGCGCCAGCAGCTATAGGACAGACACCGGGGAGCTGTTTTTT. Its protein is CASSYRTDTGELFF.

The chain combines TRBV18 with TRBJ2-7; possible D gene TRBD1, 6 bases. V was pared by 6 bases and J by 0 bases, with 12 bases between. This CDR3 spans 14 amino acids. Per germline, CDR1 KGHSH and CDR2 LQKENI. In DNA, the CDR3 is TGTGCCAGCTCCGGAACAGGGAGCTCCTACGAGCAGTACTTC. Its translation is CASSGTGSSYEQYF. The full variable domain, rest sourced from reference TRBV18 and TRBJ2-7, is NAGVMQNPRHLVRRRGQEARLRCSPMKGHSHVYWYRQLPEEGLKFMVYLQKENIIDESGMPKERFSAEFPKEGPSILRIQQVVRGDSAAYFCASSGTGSSYEQYFGPGTRLTVT.

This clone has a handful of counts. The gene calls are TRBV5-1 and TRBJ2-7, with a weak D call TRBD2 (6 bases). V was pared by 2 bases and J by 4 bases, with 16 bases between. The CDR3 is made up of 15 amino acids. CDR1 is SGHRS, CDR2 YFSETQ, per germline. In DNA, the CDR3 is TGCGCCAGCAGCTTTGCCTCGAGCGGGCTTTACGAGCAGTACTTC. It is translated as CASSFASSGLYEQYF.

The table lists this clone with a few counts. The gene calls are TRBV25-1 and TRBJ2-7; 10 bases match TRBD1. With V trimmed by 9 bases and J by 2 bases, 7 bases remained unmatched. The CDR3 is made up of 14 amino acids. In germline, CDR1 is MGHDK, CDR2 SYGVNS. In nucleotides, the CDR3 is TGTGCCAGTAGGGGACAGGGGTCCACCTACGAGCAGTACTTC. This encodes CASRGQGSTYEQYF.

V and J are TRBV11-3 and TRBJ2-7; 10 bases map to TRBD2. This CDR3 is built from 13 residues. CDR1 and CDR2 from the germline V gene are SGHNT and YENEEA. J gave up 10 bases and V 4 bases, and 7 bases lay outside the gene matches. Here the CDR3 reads CASSSRTSGPQYF. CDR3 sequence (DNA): TGTGCCAGCAGCTCACGGACTAGCGGTCCCCAGTACTTC.

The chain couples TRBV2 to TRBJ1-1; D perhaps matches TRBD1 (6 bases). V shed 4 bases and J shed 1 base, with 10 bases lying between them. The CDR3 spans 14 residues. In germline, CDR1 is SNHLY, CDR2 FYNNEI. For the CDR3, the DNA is TGTGCCAGCAGTGGCGACAGGTGGAACACTGAAGCTTTCTTT. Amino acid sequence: CASSGDRWNTEAFF.

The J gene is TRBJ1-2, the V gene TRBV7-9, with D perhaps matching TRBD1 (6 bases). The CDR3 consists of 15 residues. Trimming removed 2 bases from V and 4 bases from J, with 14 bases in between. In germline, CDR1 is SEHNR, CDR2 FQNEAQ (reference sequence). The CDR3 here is CASSLMSGGGYGYTF. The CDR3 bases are TGTGCCAGCAGCTTAATGTCTGGGGGCGGCTATGGCTACACCTTC.

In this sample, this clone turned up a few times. The CDR3: CASSSGGTDTEAFF. The CDR3, as DNA: TGTGCCAGTAGTTCAGGGGGTACGGACACTGAAGCTTTCTTT. V usage is TRBV19 and J usage is TRBJ1-1, with 7 nucleotides matching TRBD1. Trimming removed 5 bases from V and 3 bases from J; junction bases left unmatched: 6. The CDR3 length is 14 residues. Germline V gene lookup returns CDR1 LNHDA and CDR2 SQIVND (reference sequence).

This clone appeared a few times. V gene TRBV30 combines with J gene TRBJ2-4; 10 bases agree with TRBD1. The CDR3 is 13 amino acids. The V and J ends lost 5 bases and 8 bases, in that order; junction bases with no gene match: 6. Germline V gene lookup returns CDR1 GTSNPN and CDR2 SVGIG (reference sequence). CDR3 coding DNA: TGTGCCTGGGGTAGACAGGGGGCGGACATTCAGTACTTC. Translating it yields CAWGRQGADIQYF.

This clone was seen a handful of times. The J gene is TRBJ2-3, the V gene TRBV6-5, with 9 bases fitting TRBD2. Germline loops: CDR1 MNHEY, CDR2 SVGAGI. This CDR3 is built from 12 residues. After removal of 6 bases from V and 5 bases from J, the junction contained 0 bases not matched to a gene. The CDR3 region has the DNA TGTGCCAGCAGGACTAGCGGAGATACGCAGTATTTT. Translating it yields CASRTSGDTQYF.

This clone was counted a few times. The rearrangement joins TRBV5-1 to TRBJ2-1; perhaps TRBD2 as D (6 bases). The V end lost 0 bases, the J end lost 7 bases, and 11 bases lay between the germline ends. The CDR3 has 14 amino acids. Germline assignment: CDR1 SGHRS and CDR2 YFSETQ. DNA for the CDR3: TGCGCCAGCAGCTTGGTCGTTGCGGGGAATGAGCAGTTCTTC. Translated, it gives CASSLVVAGNEQFF.

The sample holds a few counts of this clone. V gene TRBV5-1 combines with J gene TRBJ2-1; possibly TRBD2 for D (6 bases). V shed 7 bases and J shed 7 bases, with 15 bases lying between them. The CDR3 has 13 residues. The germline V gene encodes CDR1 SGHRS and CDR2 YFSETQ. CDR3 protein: CASLSSGGNEQFF. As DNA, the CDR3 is TGCGCCAGCCTAAGTTCTGGGGGGAATGAGCAGTTCTTC.

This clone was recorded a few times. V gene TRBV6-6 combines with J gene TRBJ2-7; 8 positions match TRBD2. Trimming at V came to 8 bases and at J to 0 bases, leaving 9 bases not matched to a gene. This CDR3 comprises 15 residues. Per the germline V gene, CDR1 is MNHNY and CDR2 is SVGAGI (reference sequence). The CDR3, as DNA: TGTGCCAGCCAAGACCCAGCGGGAGCCTCCTACGAGCAGTACTTC. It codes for CASQDPAGASYEQYF.